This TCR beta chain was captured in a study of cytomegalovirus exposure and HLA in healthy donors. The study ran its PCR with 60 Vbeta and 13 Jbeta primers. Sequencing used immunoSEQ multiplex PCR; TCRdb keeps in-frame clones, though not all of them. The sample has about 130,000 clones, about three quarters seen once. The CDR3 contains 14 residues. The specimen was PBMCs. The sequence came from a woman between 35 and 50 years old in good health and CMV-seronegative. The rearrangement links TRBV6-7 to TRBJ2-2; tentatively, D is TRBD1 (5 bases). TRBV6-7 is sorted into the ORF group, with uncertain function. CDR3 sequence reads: CGQLFQGNTGELFF. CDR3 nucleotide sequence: TGTGGCCAGCTATTTCAGGGTAACACCGGGGAGCTGTTTTTT.